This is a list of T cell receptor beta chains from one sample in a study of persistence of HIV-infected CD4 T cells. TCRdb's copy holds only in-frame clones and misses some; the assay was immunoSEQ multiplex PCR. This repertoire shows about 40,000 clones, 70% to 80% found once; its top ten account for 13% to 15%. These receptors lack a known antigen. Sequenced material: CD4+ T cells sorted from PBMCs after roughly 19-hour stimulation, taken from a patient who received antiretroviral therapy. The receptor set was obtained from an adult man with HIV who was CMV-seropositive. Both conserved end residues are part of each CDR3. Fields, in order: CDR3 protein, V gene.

CDR3 protein: CASSTSSSYNEQFF
V gene: TRBV18

CDR3 protein: CAIRAGGGTGRSMNTF
V gene: TRBV10-3

CDR3 protein: CASTSGRGAGELFF
V gene: TRBV25-1

CDR3 protein: CASSIARQVNNEQFF
V gene: TRBV19

CDR3 protein: CASSRWDTQYF
V gene: TRBV19

CDR3 protein: CATTPSRGTSSGANVLTF
V gene: TRBV24-1

CDR3 protein: CASSSGTEAFF
V gene: TRBV12-3/TRBV12-4

CDR3 protein: CASSIGTGQKYNEQFF
V gene: TRBV19

CDR3 protein: CASRDGGFLGANVLTF
V gene: TRBV19

CDR3 protein: CATMGVRGNGYEQYF
V gene: TRBV6-5

CDR3 protein: CASSRTGTGGIQETQYF
V gene: TRBV2

CDR3 protein: CASSSNREGEKLFF
V gene: TRBV18

CDR3 protein: CASSTGTSGGRTDTQYF
V gene: TRBV9

CDR3 protein: CASSVARQGRVYEQYF
V gene: TRBV9

CDR3 protein: CASSSSGASGQPQHF
V gene: TRBV5-1

CDR3 protein: CASSPRDRSYEQYF
V gene: TRBV18

CDR3 protein: CASNLAIGTGGEKLFF
V gene: TRBV5-1

CDR3 protein: CASTVMGTQYF
V gene: TRBV12-3/TRBV12-4

CDR3 protein: CSQGAREQYF
V gene: TRBV20-1

CDR3 protein: CASSERGMNTEAFF
V gene: TRBV2

CDR3 protein: CASNDPFGAYEQYF
V gene: TRBV7-2

CDR3 protein: CATSDPGYGRNEQFF
V gene: TRBV24-1

CDR3 protein: CASSQVTAFGSQHF
V gene: TRBV4-1

CDR3 protein: CASRRTGEAYGYTF
V gene: TRBV6-5

CDR3 protein: CASSLRGNTEAFF
V gene: TRBV18

CDR3 protein: CAISDRTSTIEQYF
V gene: TRBV10-3

CDR3 protein: CASSPRNTEAFF
V gene: TRBV18

CDR3 protein: CASSIKQGSTVAEAFF
V gene: TRBV19

CDR3 protein: CASSQGGQPQHF
V gene: TRBV2

CDR3 protein: CASSLGEARRQETQYF
V gene: TRBV5-1

CDR3 protein: CASSIQGAEAFF
V gene: TRBV5-1

CDR3 protein: CATSLPSQPQHF
V gene: TRBV15

CDR3 protein: CASSEAYGYTF
V gene: TRBV25-1

CDR3 protein: CASSLVIRGANYGYTF
V gene: TRBV5-4

CDR3 protein: CSAREDYGYTF
V gene: TRBV20-1

CDR3 protein: CASSQDRGLGAFF
V gene: TRBV3-1/TRBV3-2

CDR3 protein: CAISLGLVEADTQYF
V gene: TRBV10-3

CDR3 protein: CASSLFGAGNTEAFF
V gene: TRBV7-2

CDR3 protein: CASSLRREGSEQFF
V gene: TRBV11-3

CDR3 protein: CASSLVGYEQYF
V gene: TRBV5-4

CDR3 protein: CASSIDYTRALHGYTF
V gene: TRBV19

CDR3 protein: CASSSGGDQPQHF
V gene: TRBV18

CDR3 protein: CASSSGLWGTEAFF
V gene: TRBV27

CDR3 protein: CASTPLGVGDTGELFF
V gene: TRBV6-2/TRBV6-3

CDR3 protein: CASSSAGTGSGELFF
V gene: TRBV5-1

CDR3 protein: CAGRGSSGNTIYF
V gene: TRBV6-6

CDR3 protein: CAIRGQLSTEAFF
V gene: TRBV10-3

CDR3 protein: CASSYSQYGRTYEQYF
V gene: TRBV6-5

CDR3 protein: CASSPTGVGNQPQHF
V gene: TRBV19

CDR3 protein: CASSSGVEGAVSGYTF
V gene: TRBV5-4

CDR3 protein: CASSQDLAGAAYEQYF
V gene: TRBV4-2

CDR3 protein: CATNFQNEAFF
V gene: TRBV15

CDR3 protein: CASSPASGVNSGNTIYF
V gene: TRBV7-7

CDR3 protein: CASSQEASGGAFF
V gene: TRBV4-2

CDR3 protein: CASSLGYTAGEQFF
V gene: TRBV7-9

CDR3 protein: CASSPSAGSETQYF
V gene: TRBV11-3

CDR3 protein: CAISESRNLNYGYTF
V gene: TRBV10-3

CDR3 protein: CASRGGQSNQPQHF
V gene: TRBV19

CDR3 protein: CAIRNSPNTEAFF
V gene: TRBV10-3

CDR3 protein: CASSVGLAGGSSYNEQFF
V gene: TRBV9